Listed below are T cell receptor beta chains from one sample, sequenced in a study of blood T cell repertoires in COVID-19. The assay was immunoSEQ multiplex PCR, and TCRdb's table has in-frame clones only and misses some. This table holds fewer than 350,000 clones, just over 85% found once. The sample was PBMCs or T cells enriched from blood (not recorded which). The source is a woman aged 40-49 years with acute COVID-19. CDR3s include the opening cysteine and the closing phenylalanine or tryptophan. Each record gives: CDR3 DNA, CDR3 protein, D gene, clone size, V gene, J gene. A D gene is named only where the DNA matches it firmly. Size values are once, few and many counts, or a class for expanded clones, and some rows have none.

TGTGCCAGCAGCTTAGGCAGTCAGGGGACCCAGTACTTC,CASSLGSQGTQYF,.,.,TRBV7-2,TRBJ2-5
TGTGCCAGCAGCATGGGGACTAGCGGGTTTAAACAGACCGGGGAGCTGTTTTTT,CASSMGTSGFKQTGELFF,TRBD2,.,TRBV9,TRBJ2-2
TGTGCCAGCAGCTTGGGAGGAGGGAATCAGCCCCAGCATTTT,CASSLGGGNQPQHF,.,few,TRBV5-4,TRBJ1-5
TGTGCCAGTCGGGGACAGGGAGGGAACTATGGCTACACCTTC,CASRGQGGNYGYTF,TRBD1,.,TRBV19,TRBJ1-2
TGTGCCAGCAGCTTAGCCCCTAGTTTGACTAGTGGCTACACCTTC,CASSLAPSLTSGYTF,.,.,TRBV7-6,TRBJ1-2
TGTGCCAGCAGCTTGTATCTCGGGGGAAGCACAGATACGCAGTATTTT,CASSLYLGGSTDTQYF,.,.,TRBV7-9,TRBJ2-3
TGTGCCAGCAGCCCTCAAGGGACAGGGGACGGCTACACCTTC,CASSPQGTGDGYTF,TRBD1,.,TRBV9,TRBJ1-2
TGTGCCAGCAGCGCCCCCCCGGGCGGGGACCCACGTGGCGAGCAGTACTTC,CASSAPPGGDPRGEQYF,.,.,TRBV9,TRBJ2-7
TGTGCCATCAGTGAGTCGAAGCAGGGTGCGGGCAATCAGCCCCAGCATTTT,CAISESKQGAGNQPQHF,.,.,TRBV10-3,TRBJ1-5
TGTGCCAGCAGCCAAGGTCCAGGTAACACTGAAGCTTTCTTT,CASSQGPGNTEAFF,.,once,TRBV3-1/TRBV3-2,TRBJ1-1
TGTGCCAGCAGTGTAGGAGGGAGTGGGTACGAGCAGTACTTC,CASSVGGSGYEQYF,.,.,TRBV2,TRBJ2-7
TGCGCCAGCAGCTTGTATACAGGGAACTACGAGCAGTACTTC,CASSLYTGNYEQYF,.,.,TRBV5-1,TRBJ2-7
TGTGCCAGCAGTCCGAGCGGGCTGGCGATGGGCTACACCTTC,CASSPSGLAMGYTF,.,few,TRBV28,TRBJ1-2
TGTGCCAGCAGTTTAATTGTCAGATTGAACACTGAAGCTTTCTTT,CASSLIVRLNTEAFF,.,.,TRBV28,TRBJ1-1
TGTGCCAGCAGCTTGACAGGGATCGAGTACGGCAATCAGCCCCAGCATTTT,CASSLTGIEYGNQPQHF,.,.,TRBV5-5,TRBJ1-5
TGTGCCAGCAGCGCAAGGACAGGCAGCAATCAGCCCCAGCATTTT,CASSARTGSNQPQHF,TRBD1,.,TRBV7-9,TRBJ1-5
TGTGCCAGCAGCTTAGCGCGGCTAGCGGGAGGGGACAATGAGCAGTTCTTC,CASSLARLAGGDNEQFF,TRBD2,.,TRBV7-9,TRBJ2-1
TGTGCCAGCAGTTTACTCACAGGGGGTACAGATACGCAGTATTTT,CASSLLTGGTDTQYF,TRBD1,.,TRBV28,TRBJ2-3
TGCGCCAGCAGCCTCGGGGGGGCCATGGAGACCCAGTACTTC,CASSLGGAMETQYF,TRBD2,.,TRBV5-1,TRBJ2-5
TGTGCCAGCAGCTCCCGGGCGGGTGAGACCCAGTACTTC,CASSSRAGETQYF,.,.,TRBV5-8,TRBJ2-5
TGTGCCAGCAGTCGGAGACTAGCGGGGGGGGTTAGGCAGTATTTT,CASSRRLAGGVRQYF,TRBD2,.,TRBV27,TRBJ2-3
TGCGCCAGCAGCACCTCCGGGACAGGCAGCACAGATACGCAGTATTTT,CASSTSGTGSTDTQYF,TRBD1,.,TRBV5-1,TRBJ2-3
TGTGCCAGCAGTTACCGGGCCGGTCGGGGGGGAAGCTCCTACGAGCAGTACTTC,CASSYRAGRGGSSYEQYF,TRBD2,.,TRBV6-2/TRBV6-3,TRBJ2-7
TGTGCCAGCTCACGAGACTGGGACAGATCCTACGAGCAGTACTTC,CASSRDWDRSYEQYF,TRBD1,.,TRBV18,TRBJ2-7
TGTGCCAGCAGCTTGGGGAGCGCGAACACCGGGGAGCTGTTTTTT,CASSLGSANTGELFF,.,.,TRBV7-3,TRBJ2-2
TGTGCCAGCACTAGGGGGGGCGGCGGCTATGGCTACACCTTC,CASTRGGGGYGYTF,.,few,TRBV6-5,TRBJ1-2
TGTGCCAGCCGGATGGGCGCTTCCTACGAGCAGTACTTC,CASRMGASYEQYF,.,.,TRBV7-2,TRBJ2-7